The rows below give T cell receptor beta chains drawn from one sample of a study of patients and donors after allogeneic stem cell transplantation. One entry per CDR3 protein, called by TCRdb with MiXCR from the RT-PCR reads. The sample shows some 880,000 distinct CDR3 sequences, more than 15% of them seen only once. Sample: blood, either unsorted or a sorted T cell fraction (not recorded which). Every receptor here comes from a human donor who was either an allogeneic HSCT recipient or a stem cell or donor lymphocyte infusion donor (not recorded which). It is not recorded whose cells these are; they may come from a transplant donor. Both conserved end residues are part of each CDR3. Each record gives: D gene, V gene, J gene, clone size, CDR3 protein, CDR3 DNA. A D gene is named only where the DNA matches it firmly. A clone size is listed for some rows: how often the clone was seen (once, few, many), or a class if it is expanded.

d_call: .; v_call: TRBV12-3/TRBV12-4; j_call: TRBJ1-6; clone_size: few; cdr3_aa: CASSSQGRPSPLHF; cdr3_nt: TGTGCCAGCAGTTCCCAGGGGCGGCCTTCACCCCTCCACTTT
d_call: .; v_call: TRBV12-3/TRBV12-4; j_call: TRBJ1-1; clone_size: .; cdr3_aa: CASGKAGTLNTEAFF; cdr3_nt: TGTGCCAGCGGGAAAGCAGGAACGTTGAACACTGAAGCTTTCTTT
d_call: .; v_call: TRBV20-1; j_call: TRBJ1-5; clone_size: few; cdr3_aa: CSAKGPVSFNQPQHF; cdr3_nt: TGCAGTGCTAAAGGACCAGTAAGTTTTAATCAGCCCCAGCATTTT
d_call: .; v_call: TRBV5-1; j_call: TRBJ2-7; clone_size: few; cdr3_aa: CASSLVPTRGSYEQYF; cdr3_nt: TGCGCCAGCAGCTTGGTTCCGACCAGGGGTTCCTACGAGCAGTACTTC
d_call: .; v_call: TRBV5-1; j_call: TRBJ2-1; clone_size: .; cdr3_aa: CASSPSPTSYNEQFF; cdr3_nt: TGCGCCAGCAGCCCCTCCCCGACCTCCTACAATGAGCAGTTCTTC
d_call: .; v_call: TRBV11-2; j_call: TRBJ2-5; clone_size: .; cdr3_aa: CASSNSDGKETQYF; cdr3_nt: TGTGCCAGCAGCAACTCGGACGGGAAAGAGACCCAGTACTTC
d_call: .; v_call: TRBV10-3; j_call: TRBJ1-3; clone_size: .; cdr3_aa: CAISASYSGNTIYF; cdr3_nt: TGTGCCATCAGTGCCAGTTACTCTGGAAACACCATATATTTT
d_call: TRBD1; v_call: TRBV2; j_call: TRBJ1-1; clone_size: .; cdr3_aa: CASRPETGNAEAFF; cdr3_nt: TGTGCCAGCAGACCCGAGACAGGGAACGCTGAAGCTTTCTTT
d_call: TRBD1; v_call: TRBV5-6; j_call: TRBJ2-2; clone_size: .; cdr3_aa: CASSLVWTGEGGRLNTGELFF; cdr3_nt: TGTGCCAGCAGCTTGGTTTGGACAGGGGAAGGCGGACGGTTAAACACCGGGGAGCTGTTTTTT
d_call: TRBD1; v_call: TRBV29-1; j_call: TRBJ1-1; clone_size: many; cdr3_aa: CSVVRGLDTEAFF; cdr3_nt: TGCAGCGTTGTAAGGGGGCTGGACACTGAAGCTTTCTTT
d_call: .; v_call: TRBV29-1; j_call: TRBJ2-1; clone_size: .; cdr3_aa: CSVLPFRELTYNEQFF; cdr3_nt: TGCAGCGTACTCCCCTTCCGGGAGCTTACCTACAATGAGCAGTTCTTC
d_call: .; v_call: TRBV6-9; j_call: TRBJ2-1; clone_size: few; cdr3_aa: CASSYRWAPKETNEQFF; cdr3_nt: TGTGCCAGCAGTTATAGGTGGGCTCCCAAAGAGACCAATGAGCAGTTCTTC
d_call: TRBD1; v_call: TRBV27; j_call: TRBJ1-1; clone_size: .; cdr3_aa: CASRRGQMNTEAFF; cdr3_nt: TGTGCCAGCAGGAGGGGACAGATGAACACTGAAGCTTTCTTT
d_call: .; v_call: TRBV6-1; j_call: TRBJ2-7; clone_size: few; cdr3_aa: CASSEKVGGPPYEQYF; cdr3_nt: TGTGCCAGCAGTGAAAAGGTGGGGGGCCCTCCCTACGAGCAGTACTTC
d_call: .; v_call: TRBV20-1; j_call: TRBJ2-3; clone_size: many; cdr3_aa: CSEVGTVRDTQYF; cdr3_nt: TGCAGTGAGGTCGGGACGGTTAGGGATACGCAGTATTTT
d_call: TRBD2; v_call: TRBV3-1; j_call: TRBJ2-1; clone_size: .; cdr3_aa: CASSQEMRAGGPWNEQFF; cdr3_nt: TGTGCCAGCAGCCAAGAAATGAGAGCGGGGGGGCCTTGGAATGAGCAGTTCTTC
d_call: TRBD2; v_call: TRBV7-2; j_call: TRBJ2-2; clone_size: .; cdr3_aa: CASSLSGRRTGELFF; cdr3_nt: TGTGCCAGCAGCTTAAGCGGGAGGCGTACCGGGGAGCTGTTTTTT
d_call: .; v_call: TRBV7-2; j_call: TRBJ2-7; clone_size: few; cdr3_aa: CASSLQSVGEQYF; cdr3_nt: TGTGCCAGCAGCTTACAGTCGGTAGGCGAGCAGTACTTC
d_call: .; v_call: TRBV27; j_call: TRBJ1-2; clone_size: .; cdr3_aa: CASSPHPAGNYGYTF; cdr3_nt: TGTGCCAGCAGTCCTCATCCCGCCGGAAACTATGGCTACACCTTC
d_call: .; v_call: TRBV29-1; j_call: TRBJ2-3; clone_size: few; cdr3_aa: CSVRWSWEDTQYF; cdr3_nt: TGCAGCGTTCGGTGGTCTTGGGAGGATACGCAGTATTTT
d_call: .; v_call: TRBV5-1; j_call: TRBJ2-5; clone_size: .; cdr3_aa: CASSFGRTQETQYF; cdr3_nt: TGCGCCAGCAGCTTCGGAAGGACACAAGAGACCCAGTACTTC
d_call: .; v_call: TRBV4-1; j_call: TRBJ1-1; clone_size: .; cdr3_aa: CASSQGERVWVTEAFF; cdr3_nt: TGCGCCAGCAGCCAAGGCGAGAGGGTTTGGGTCACTGAAGCTTTCTTT
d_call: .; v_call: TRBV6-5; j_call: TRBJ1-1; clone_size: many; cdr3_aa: CASSYSREKAFF; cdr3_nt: TGTGCCAGCAGTTACTCGAGGGAGAAGGCTTTCTTT
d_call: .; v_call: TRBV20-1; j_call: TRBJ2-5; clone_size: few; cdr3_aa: CSASLGEGAHRQETQYF; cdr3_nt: TGCAGTGCTAGCCTGGGGGAGGGGGCGCATCGCCAAGAGACCCAGTACTTC
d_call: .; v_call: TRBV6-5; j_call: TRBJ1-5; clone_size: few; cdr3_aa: CASSYSGRDVQPQHF; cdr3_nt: TGTGCCAGCAGTTACTCAGGCAGGGACGTTCAGCCCCAGCATTTT
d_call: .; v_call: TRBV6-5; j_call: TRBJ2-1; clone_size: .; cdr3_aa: CASSYRGTEQFF; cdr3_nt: TGTGCCAGCAGTTATCGGGGCACTGAGCAGTTCTTC
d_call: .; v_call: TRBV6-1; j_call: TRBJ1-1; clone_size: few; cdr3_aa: CASSRGPSNTEAFF; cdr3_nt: TGTGCCAGCAGCCGGGGCCCTTCGAACACTGAAGCTTTCTTT
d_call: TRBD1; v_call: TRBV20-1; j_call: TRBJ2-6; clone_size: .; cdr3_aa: CSATGDGANVLTF; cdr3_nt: TGCAGTGCGACAGGGGACGGGGCCAACGTCCTGACTTTC
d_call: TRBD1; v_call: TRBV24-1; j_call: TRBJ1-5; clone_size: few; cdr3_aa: CATSEGGQGFQPQHF; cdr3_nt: TGTGCCACCAGTGAGGGGGGACAGGGATTTCAGCCCCAGCATTTT
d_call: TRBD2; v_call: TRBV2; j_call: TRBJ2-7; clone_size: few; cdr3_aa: CASGRGYSYEQYF; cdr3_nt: TGTGCCAGCGGGAGGGGCTACTCCTACGAGCAGTACTTC
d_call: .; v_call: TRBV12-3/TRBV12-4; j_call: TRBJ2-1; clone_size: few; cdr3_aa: CASTKGRPDNEQFF; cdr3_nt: TGTGCCAGCACCAAGGGACGTCCCGACAATGAGCAGTTCTTC
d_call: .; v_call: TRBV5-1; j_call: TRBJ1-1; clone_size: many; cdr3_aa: CASSSRGSNTEAFF; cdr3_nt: TGCGCCAGCAGCTCAAGGGGTTCGAACACTGAAGCTTTCTTT
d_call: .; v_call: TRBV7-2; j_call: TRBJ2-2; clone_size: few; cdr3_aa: CASSRVSGELFF; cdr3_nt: TGTGCCAGCAGCCGGGTTAGCGGGGAGCTGTTTTTT
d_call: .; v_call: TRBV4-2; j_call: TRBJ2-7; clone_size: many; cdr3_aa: CASSPRGDSYEQYF; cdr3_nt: TGTGCCAGCAGCCCGCGGGGAGACAGCTACGAGCAGTACTTC
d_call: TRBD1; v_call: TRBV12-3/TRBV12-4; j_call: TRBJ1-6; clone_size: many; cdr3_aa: CASSPTTGGNSPLHF; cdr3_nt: TGTGCCAGCAGTCCTACGACAGGGGGAAATTCACCCCTCCACTTT
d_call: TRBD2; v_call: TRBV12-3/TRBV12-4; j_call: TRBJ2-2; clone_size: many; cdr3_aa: CASSPGTRGVGELFF; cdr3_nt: TGTGCCAGCAGTCCCGGGACTAGGGGGGTCGGGGAGCTGTTTTTT
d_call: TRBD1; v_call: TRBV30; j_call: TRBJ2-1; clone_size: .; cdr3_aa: CAWRDRGLYNEQFF; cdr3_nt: TGTGCCTGGAGGGACAGGGGGCTTTACAATGAGCAGTTCTTC
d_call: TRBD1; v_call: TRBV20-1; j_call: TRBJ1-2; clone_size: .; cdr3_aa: CSTVDRAIRKVYGYTF; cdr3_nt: TGCAGTACCGTTGACAGGGCAATTCGTAAGGTCTATGGCTACACCTTC
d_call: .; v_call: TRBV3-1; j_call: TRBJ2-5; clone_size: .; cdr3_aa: CASSRGTARRETQYF; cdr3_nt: TGTGCCAGCAGCCGGGGGACGGCTAGGCGAGAGACCCAGTACTTC
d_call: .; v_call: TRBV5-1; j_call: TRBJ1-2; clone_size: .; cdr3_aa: CASSLEGQRNYGYTF; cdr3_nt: TGCGCCAGCAGCTTGGAAGGCCAGCGCAACTATGGCTACACCTTC
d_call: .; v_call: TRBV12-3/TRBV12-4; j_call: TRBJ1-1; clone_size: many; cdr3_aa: CASGKQGNTEAFF; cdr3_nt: TGTGCCAGCGGCAAACAGGGGAACACTGAAGCTTTCTTT
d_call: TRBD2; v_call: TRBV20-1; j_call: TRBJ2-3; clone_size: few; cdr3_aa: CSALRVAGVVDTQYF; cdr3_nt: TGCAGTGCTTTAAGGGTAGCGGGAGTCGTAGATACGCAGTATTTT
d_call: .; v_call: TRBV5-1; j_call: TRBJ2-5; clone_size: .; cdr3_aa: CASSLVKGPQETQYF; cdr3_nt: TGCGCCAGCAGCTTGGTTAAGGGTCCACAAGAGACCCAGTACTTC
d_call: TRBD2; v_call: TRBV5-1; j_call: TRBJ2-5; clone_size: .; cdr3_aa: CASSLGVSGRPRQETQYF; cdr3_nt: TGCGCCAGCAGCTTGGGGGTTAGCGGGAGACCTCGTCAAGAGACCCAGTACTTC
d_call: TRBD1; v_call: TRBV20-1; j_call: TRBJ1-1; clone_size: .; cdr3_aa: CSATRTGNTEAFF; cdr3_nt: TGCAGTGCTACCCGGACAGGGAACACTGAAGCTTTCTTT
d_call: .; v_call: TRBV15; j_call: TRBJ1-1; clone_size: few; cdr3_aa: CATSRVGFQGNTEAFF; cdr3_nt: TGTGCCACCAGCAGAGTAGGTTTCCAGGGGAACACTGAAGCTTTCTTT
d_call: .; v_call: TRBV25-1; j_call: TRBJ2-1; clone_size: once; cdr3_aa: CASSEYRTVYNEQFF; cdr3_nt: TGTGCCAGCAGTGAATACAGGACAGTCTACAATGAGCAGTTCTTC
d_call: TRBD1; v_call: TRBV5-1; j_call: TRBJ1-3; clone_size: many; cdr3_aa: CASSPTGDGNTIYF; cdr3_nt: TGCGCCAGCAGCCCGACAGGGGACGGAAACACCATATATTTT
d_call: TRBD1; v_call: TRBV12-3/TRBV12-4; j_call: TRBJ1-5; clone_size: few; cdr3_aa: CASSLLDRVSNQPQHF; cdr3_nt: TGTGCCAGCAGTTTACTGGACAGGGTAAGCAATCAGCCCCAGCATTTT
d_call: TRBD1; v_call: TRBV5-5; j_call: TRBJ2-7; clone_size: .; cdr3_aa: CASSPPGQGEQYF; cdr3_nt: TGTGCCAGCAGCCCTCCGGGACAGGGGGAGCAGTACTTC
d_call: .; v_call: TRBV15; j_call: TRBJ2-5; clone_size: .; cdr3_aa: CATSRTGTHQETQYF; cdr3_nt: TGTGCCACCAGCAGAACCGGGACACACCAAGAGACCCAGTACTTC
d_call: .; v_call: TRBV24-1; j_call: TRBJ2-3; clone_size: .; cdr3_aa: CATSDLWTDTQYF; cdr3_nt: TGTGCCACCAGTGATTTGTGGACAGATACGCAGTATTTT
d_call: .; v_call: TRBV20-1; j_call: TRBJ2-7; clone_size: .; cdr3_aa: CSARDPGGAASYEQYF; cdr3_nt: TGCAGTGCTAGAGACCCCGGAGGAGCGGCCTCCTACGAGCAGTACTTC